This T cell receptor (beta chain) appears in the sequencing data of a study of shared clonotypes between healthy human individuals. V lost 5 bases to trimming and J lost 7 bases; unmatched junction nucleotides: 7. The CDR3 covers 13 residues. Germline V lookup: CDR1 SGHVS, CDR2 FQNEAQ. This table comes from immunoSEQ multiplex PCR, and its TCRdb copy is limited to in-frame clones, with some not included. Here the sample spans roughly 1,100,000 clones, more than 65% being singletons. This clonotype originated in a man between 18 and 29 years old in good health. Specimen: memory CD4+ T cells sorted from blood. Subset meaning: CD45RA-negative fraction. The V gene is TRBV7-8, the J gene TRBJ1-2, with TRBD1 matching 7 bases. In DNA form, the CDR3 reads TGTGCCAGCAGCCCAAGACAGGGCCTTGGCTACACCTTC. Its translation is CASSPRQGLGYTF. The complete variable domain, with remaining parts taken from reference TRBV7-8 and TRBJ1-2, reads GAGVSQSPRYKVAKRGQDVALRCDPISGHVSLFWYQQALGQGPEFLTYFQNEAQLDKSGLPSDRFFAERPEGSVSTLKIQRTQQEDSAVYLCASSPRQGLGYTFGSGTRLTVV.